This record concerns one T cell receptor (beta chain) sequence. The entry originates in a study of blood T cell repertoires in COVID-19. Authors' methods: Nucleated cell number was recorded as an estimate derived from reference gene primer amplification. Sequencing was performed with immunoSEQ multiplex PCR; in TCRdb, only in-frame clones are kept and a portion is missing. Clone size and the V and J calls come from that table; the DNA yielded D and trimming. The data show 140,000 to 150,000 clones, roughly 89% seen once. The study drew participants aged about 18 to 90 years from 20 to 30 US areas. Cohort 3 recovery required two negative PCRs, clearance, or symptom resolution. The CDR3 sequence is 15 residues long. With 2 bases clipped from V and 9 bases from J, the junction kept 7 bases outside the gene matches. Germline assignment: CDR1 MDHEN and CDR2 SYDVKM.

V and J are TRBV28 and TRBJ2-2, with 9 bases lining up with TRBD2. Sequencing was performed on PBMCs or T cells enriched from blood (not recorded which). The TCR comes from a man aged 50 or older who had recovered from COVID-19. The chain's CDR3 is CASSLGGGGAWELFF. The CDR3, as DNA: TGTGCCAGCAGTTTAGGAGGCGGGGGGGCGTGGGAGCTGTTTTTT.